What follows are 30 T cell receptor beta chains derived from one specimen sequenced in a study of spatial heterogeneity in lung cancer. TCRdb itself ran the 5' RACE reads through MiXCR, one entry per CDR3 protein. The sample consists of some 120,000 distinct CDR3 sequences, 9% to 15% of them appearing once. Time point given: blood at routine non-recurrence follow-up after resection. The study sequenced unsorted whole RNA from tumor, nontumor lung or frozen PBMC. The input for sequencing was PBMCs, taken at follow-up. The receptors stem from a male donor with early-stage non-small cell lung cancer.

This clonotype was detected a few times. The chain recombines TRBV2 with TRBJ1-5, with D possibly being TRBD1 (6 bases). V lost 2 bases and J 7 bases, leaving 12 bases between the germline ends. CDR3 length: 14 amino acids. Germline values: CDR1 SNHLY, CDR2 FYNNEI. CDR3 residues: CASSERGGTQPQHF. The DNA of the CDR3 is TGTGCCAGCAGTGAAAGGGGGGGGACCCAGCCCCAGCATTTT.

Many counts were recorded for this clonotype. The gene calls are TRBV10-1 and TRBJ2-5; D might be TRBD1 (6 bases). The V end lost 1 base, the J end lost 5 bases, and 17 bases lay between the germline ends. This CDR3 region has 16 residues. Germline lookup yields CDR1 WNHNN and CDR2 SYGVQD (reference sequence). CDR3 nucleotides: TGCGCCAGCAGTGAGTTTACTGGCCGGGACATTGAGACCCAGTACTTC. It yields the protein CASSEFTGRDIETQYF.

Concerning this clonotype: This may stem from a read error, because a much larger clone lies one nucleotide away. The chain links TRBV12-3 or TRBV12-4 to TRBJ1-1; 7 bases map to TRBD1. This CDR3 is 13 amino acids long. The CDR3 nucleotides read TGTACCAGCAGTATTGGGACAGCTTATGAAGCTTTCTTT. Encoded protein: CTSSIGTAYEAFF.

Ten or more counts support this clonotype. An end of the junction does not agree with germline; a read error may underlie this. The CDR3 reads CASSQGSLAIF. CDR3 sequence (DNA): TGTGCCAGCAGCCAAGGTTCGTTAGCCATCTTC. The chain uses TRBV14 and TRBJ2-7; no clear D. The germline CDR1 and CDR2 sequences are SGHDN and FVKESK. The CDR3 has 11 residues. Looking up the rest from reference TRBV14 and TRBJ2-7 gives the full variable domain: EAGVTQFPSHSVIEKGQTVTLRCDPISGHDNLYWYRRVMGKEIKFLLHFVKESKQDESGMPNNRFLAERTGGTYSTLKVQPAELEDSGVYFCASSQGSLAIFGPGTRLTVT.

This chain joins TRBV5-1 and TRBJ1-2; 9 nucleotides agree with TRBD1. This CDR3 has 14 residues. V was clipped by 4 bases and J by 4 bases; unmatched bases: 5. Germline loops: CDR1 SGHRS, CDR2 YFSETQ. CDR3 in DNA: TGCGCCAGCAGCGCGGACAGGGGAGGCTATGGCTACACCTTC. The encoded protein is CASSADRGGYGYTF.

This clonotype was picked up a small number of times. This chain links TRBV10-3 with TRBJ2-3; D may be TRBD2 (6 bases). This CDR3 spans 13 amino acids. The V gene's germline CDR1 is ENHRY and CDR2 SYGVKD. V was cut by 4 bases and J by 6 bases, with 11 bases left in between. CDR3 bases: TGTGCCATCAGTGTAACTAGCCGCGATACGCAGTATTTT. This translates into CAISVTSRDTQYF.

J is TRBJ2-1 and V is TRBV27; D is unclear. The germline V gene encodes CDR1 MNHEY and CDR2 SMNVEV (reference sequence). The V end was cut by 6 bases, the J end by 13 bases, with 16 bases between. The CDR3 spans 12 residues. The CDR3 DNA reads as TGTGCCAGCAGCACAAACAGTTTAGGTCAGTTCTTC. Translation: CASSTNSLGQFF.

Ten or more counts support this clonotype. The CDR3 spells CSVEKGITEAFF. The CDR3 DNA follows: TGCAGCGTTGAAAAGGGAATCACTGAAGCTTTCTTT. This chain joins TRBV29-1 and TRBJ1-1; D is unclear. CDR3 length: 12 amino acids. Germline assignment: CDR1 SQVTM and CDR2 ANQGSEA. V lost 2 bases and J 4 bases, leaving 8 bases between the germline ends. Complete variable domain (other parts from reference TRBV29-1 and TRBJ1-1): SAVISQKPSRDICQRGTSLTIQCQVDSQVTMMFWYRQQPGQSLTLIATANQGSEATYESGFVIDKFPISRPNLTFSTLTVSNMSPEDSSIYLCSVEKGITEAFFGQGTRLTVV.

This sequence joins TRBV3-1 and TRBJ2-1, with a weak D call TRBD2 (6 bases). Trimming removed 1 base from V and 6 bases from J, with 13 bases in between. The CDR3 is 15 residues long. The V gene's germline CDR1 is LGHDT and CDR2 YNNKEL (reference sequence). CDR3 protein: CASSQGGGVRNEQFF. The CDR3 nucleotides read TGTGCCAGCAGCCAAGGAGGCGGGGTGCGCAATGAGCAGTTCTTC.

V and J are TRBV28 and TRBJ1-2; D may be TRBD1 (5 bases). There are 13 residues in the CDR3. Germline V gene data show CDR1 as MDHEN and CDR2 as SYDVKM. V gave up 9 bases and J gave up 1 base, with 12 bases separating them. The CDR3 reads CASLSGGNYGYTF. CDR3 nucleotide sequence: TGTGCCAGTCTGTCGGGGGGTAACTATGGCTACACCTTC.

This chain joins TRBV4-1 and TRBJ2-3, with a weak D call TRBD1 (6 bases). Trimming removed 0 bases from V and 0 bases from J, with 7 bases in between. Germline V gives CDR1 MGHRA, CDR2 YSYEKL. The CDR3 is 15 residues long. CDR3 in DNA: TGCGCCAGCAGCCAAGAAGGACAGAGCACAGATACGCAGTATTTT. Translation: CASSQEGQSTDTQYF.

This clonotype was found a few times. This sequence joins TRBV4-2 and TRBJ2-1; 8 nucleotides match TRBD2. Germline V gene sequence: CDR1 LGHNA, CDR2 YNFKEQ. After removal of 11 bases from V and 7 bases from J, the junction contained 7 bases not matched to a gene. The CDR3 runs 12 residues. DNA for the CDR3: TGTGCCTCTCGCGGGGGGTCGAATGAGCAGTTCTTC. Encoded protein: CASRGGSNEQFF.

J is TRBJ2-5 and V is TRBV7-2, with D perhaps matching TRBD1 (6 bases). V was shortened by 5 bases and J by 6 bases, with 22 bases between the two germline ends. CDR1 SGHTA and CDR2 FQGNSA come from the germline V gene. There are 16 residues in the CDR3. DNA for the CDR3: TGTGCCAGCAGCACCGGACAGTCCCTTGCTATGAAGACCCAGTACTTC. This encodes CASSTGQSLAMKTQYF.

This clonotype was detected ten times or more. The chain couples TRBV7-2 to TRBJ1-6; 7 bases align to TRBD1. The V gene end was trimmed by 4 bases and the J gene end by 7 bases; junction bases not matched to a gene: 7. Germline V CDR1 and CDR2: SGHTA, FQGNSA. The CDR3 is 15 residues long. The CDR3, as DNA: TGTGCCAGCAGCTACGACAGGGTCGGAAATTCACCCCTCCACTTT. As protein: CASSYDRVGNSPLHF.

The table lists this clonotype with a few counts. This sequence joins TRBV5-1 and TRBJ2-6; D is possibly TRBD1 or TRBD2 (5 bases each). Germline V lookup: CDR1 SGHRS, CDR2 YFSETQ. Trimming stripped 1 base from V and 0 bases from J, with 17 bases between. This CDR3 is 19 amino acids long. In DNA form, the CDR3 reads TGCGCCAGCAGCTTGCGAGAGAGGGGATATTCCTCTGGGGCCAACGTCCTGACTTTC. This gives the protein CASSLRERGYSSGANVLTF.

The rearrangement joins TRBV20-1 to TRBJ2-7; 12 nucleotides match TRBD1. The junction had 8 bases not matched to a gene; V was cut back by 3 bases and J by 5 bases. Germline V gene lookup returns CDR1 DFQATT and CDR2 SNEGSKA (reference sequence). This CDR3 comprises 15 residues. CDR3 bases: TGCAGTGCTAGGGCTGGGACAGGGGGCGAAAACGAGCAGTACTTC. As protein: CSARAGTGGENEQYF.

V and J are TRBV7-8 and TRBJ2-3; 8 positions agree with TRBD2. The CDR3 has 17 amino acids. The germline V gene encodes CDR1 SGHVS and CDR2 FQNEAQ. Losses at the gene ends were 4 bases for V and 7 bases for J; bases not matched to a gene: 16. CDR3 amino acids: CASSSPGAGGRGNTQYF. The CDR3 coding sequence is TGTGCCAGCAGCTCCCCCGGTGCGGGGGGTAGAGGCAATACGCAGTATTTT. Looking up the rest from reference TRBV7-8 and TRBJ2-3 gives the full variable domain: GAGVSQSPRYKVAKRGQDVALRCDPISGHVSLFWYQQALGQGPEFLTYFQNEAQLDKSGLPSDRFFAERPEGSVSTLKIQRTQQEDSAVYLCASSSPGAGGRGNTQYFGPGTRLTVL.

This clonotype was seen more than once but under ten times. The chain has TRBV20-1 and TRBJ2-1, with a weak D call TRBD2 (6 bases). CDR1 DFQATT and CDR2 SNEGSKA come from the germline V gene (reference sequence). V gave up 1 base and J gave up 0 bases, with 13 bases separating them. The CDR3 has 16 residues. The CDR3, as DNA: TGCAGTGCTAGAGTTGGCGGGGCCCGCTCCTACAATGAGCAGTTCTTC. Translation gives CSARVGGARSYNEQFF.

The rearrangement uses TRBV20-1 and TRBJ2-2; the D gene is possibly TRBD1 (5 bases). V shed 1 base and J shed 3 bases, with 9 bases lying between them. Per germline, CDR1 DFQATT and CDR2 SNEGSKA (reference sequence). The CDR3 sequence is 14 residues long. Here the CDR3 reads CSARVQGYTGELFF. As DNA, the CDR3 is TGCAGTGCTAGAGTTCAGGGATACACCGGGGAGCTGTTTTTT.

The sample holds many counts of this clonotype. The rearrangement uses TRBV10-3 and TRBJ1-5; D might be TRBD1 (5 bases). V shed 0 bases and J shed 7 bases, with 13 bases lying between them. In germline, CDR1 is ENHRY, CDR2 SYGVKD. The CDR3 has 15 amino acids. The CDR3 reads CAISESMGTPQPQHF. The CDR3 DNA is TGTGCCATCAGTGAGTCGATGGGGACGCCACAGCCCCAGCATTTT.

This clonotype was detected ten times or more. V gene TRBV10-3 combines with J gene TRBJ1-1; D call uncertain. V lost 0 bases to trimming and J lost 5 bases, with 10 bases between them. Germline V CDR1 and CDR2: ENHRY, SYGVKD. The CDR3 is made up of 14 amino acids. CDR3 nucleotide sequence: TGTGCCATCAGTGAGTCTTCGGGTCGTACTGAAGCTTTCTTT. Translating it yields CAISESSGRTEAFF.

In its sample, this clonotype was seen a few times. The chain uses TRBV4-1 and TRBJ2-1; D may match TRBD1 or TRBD2 (6 bases each). The CDR3 has 15 residues. Trimming shortened V by 6 bases and J by 3 bases, and 15 bases separated the two germline ends. The germline CDR1 and CDR2 sequences are MGHRA and YSYEKL. The CDR3: CASRGTGALYNEQFF. CDR3 in DNA: TGCGCCAGCAGAGGGACGGGGGCGCTCTACAATGAGCAGTTCTTC.

The chain employs TRBV7-2 and TRBJ1-5; D uncertain. CDR1 SGHTA and CDR2 FQGNSA come from the germline V gene. Trimming removed 1 base at V and 2 bases at J, with 9 bases between. The CDR3 consists of 15 residues. CDR3 coding DNA: TGTGCCAGCAGCTTAGAGCAGGCCCGCAATCAGCCCCAGCATTTT. This translates into CASSLEQARNQPQHF.

This clonotype was seen a handful of times. The chain employs TRBV10-3 and TRBJ2-2, with a possible D match to TRBD1 (5 bases). Trimming removed 4 bases at V and 1 base at J, with 7 bases between. The germline V gene encodes CDR1 ENHRY and CDR2 SYGVKD. The CDR3 runs to 14 residues. The CDR3 loop is CAISGRENTGELFF. Here the CDR3 DNA reads TGTGCCATCAGTGGCAGGGAGAACACCGGGGAGCTGTTTTTT.

This clonotype was detected a few times. The V call is TRBV24-1, the J call TRBJ1-2, with 7 bases aligning to TRBD1. Germline loops: CDR1 KGHDR, CDR2 SFDVKD. The CDR3 consists of 13 residues. The trim removed 5 bases at V and 6 bases at J, leaving 5 bases unmatched. CDR3 sequence: CATSAAGGDGYTF. The CDR3 DNA reads TGTGCCACCAGTGCCGCAGGGGGAGATGGCTACACCTTC.

This clonotype was observed many times. This sequence joins TRBV29-1 and TRBJ1-3, with a weak D call TRBD1 (5 bases). Trimming took 6 bases from V and 3 from J, leaving 9 bases between them. The CDR3 loop spans 12 amino acids. Germline V gene lookup returns CDR1 SQVTM and CDR2 ANQGSEA. CDR3 bases: TGCAGCGTGGCACAGGTTGGAAACACCATATATTTT. Its translation is CSVAQVGNTIYF.

This clonotype was counted at least ten times. The V call is TRBV4-3, the J call TRBJ2-1; 8 nucleotides line up with TRBD1. The trim removed 0 bases at V and 7 bases at J, leaving 8 bases unmatched. CDR3 length: 16 amino acids. Germline assignment: CDR1 LGHNA and CDR2 YSLEER. The CDR3 reads CASSQDRGRGRNEQFF. The CDR3 bases are TGCGCCAGCAGCCAAGATCGGGGCAGGGGGCGGAATGAGCAGTTCTTC.

There are a few counts of this clonotype. The chain joins TRBV5-5 to TRBJ1-4; the D is unclear. CDR1 is SGHKS and CDR2 is YYEKEE in the germline V gene (reference sequence). The length of the CDR3 is 15 residues. The V gene lost 1 base and the J gene lost 2 bases, with 9 bases spanning the gap. CDR3 region: CASSLRTGTNEKLFF. The DNA of the CDR3 is TGTGCCAGCAGCTTGAGGACGGGTACTAATGAAAAACTGTTTTTT.

Many counts were recorded for this clonotype. The rearrangement uses TRBV7-2 and TRBJ1-2, with 8 positions matching TRBD1. The CDR3 has 14 amino acids. V was clipped by 1 base and J by 6 bases; unmatched bases: 4. Germline V lookup: CDR1 SGHTA, CDR2 FQGNSA. In DNA, the CDR3 is TGTGCCAGCAGCTTAGGGGACAGGTTTAATGGCTACACCTTC. Protein sequence: CASSLGDRFNGYTF.

This clonotype was detected many times. This chain uses TRBV7-9 with TRBJ1-4, with D uncertain. V lost 1 base and J lost 0, with 6 bases in between. There are 15 residues in the CDR3. Germline V gene data show CDR1 as SEHNR and CDR2 as FQNEAQ (reference sequence). The CDR3 coding sequence is TGTGCCAGCAGCTTAGGAGCGTCAACTAATGAAAAACTGTTTTTT. This sequence encodes CASSLGASTNEKLFF.